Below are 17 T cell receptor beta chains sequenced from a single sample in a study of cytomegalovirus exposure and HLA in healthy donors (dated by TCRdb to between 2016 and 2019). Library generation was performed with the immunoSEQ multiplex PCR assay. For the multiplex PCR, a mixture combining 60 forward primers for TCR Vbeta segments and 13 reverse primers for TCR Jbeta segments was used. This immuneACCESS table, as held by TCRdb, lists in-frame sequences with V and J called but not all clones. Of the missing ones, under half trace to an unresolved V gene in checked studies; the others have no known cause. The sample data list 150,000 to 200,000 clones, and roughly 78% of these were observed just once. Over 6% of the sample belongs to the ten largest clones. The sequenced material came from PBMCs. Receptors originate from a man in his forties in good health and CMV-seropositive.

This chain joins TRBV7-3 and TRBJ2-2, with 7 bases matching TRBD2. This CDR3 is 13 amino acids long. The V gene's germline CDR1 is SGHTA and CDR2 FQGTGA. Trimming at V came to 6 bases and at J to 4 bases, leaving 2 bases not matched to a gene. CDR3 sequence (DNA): TGTGCCAGCAGAGGCGGGAGCACCGGGGAGCTGTTTTTT. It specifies CASRGGSTGELFF.

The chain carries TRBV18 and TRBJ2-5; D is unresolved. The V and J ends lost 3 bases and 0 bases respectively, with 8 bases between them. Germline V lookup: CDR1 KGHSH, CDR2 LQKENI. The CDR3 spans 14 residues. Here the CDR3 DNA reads TGTGCCAGCTCACCGCGACGGGACCAAGAGACCCAGTACTTC. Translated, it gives CASSPRRDQETQYF.

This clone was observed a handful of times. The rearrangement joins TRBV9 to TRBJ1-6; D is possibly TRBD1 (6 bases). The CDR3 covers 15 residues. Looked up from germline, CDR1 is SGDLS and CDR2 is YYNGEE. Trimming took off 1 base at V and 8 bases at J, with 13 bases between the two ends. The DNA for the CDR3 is TGTGCCAGCAGCGTATTGGGGGCCGGCGATTCACCCCTCCACTTT. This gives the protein CASSVLGAGDSPLHF.

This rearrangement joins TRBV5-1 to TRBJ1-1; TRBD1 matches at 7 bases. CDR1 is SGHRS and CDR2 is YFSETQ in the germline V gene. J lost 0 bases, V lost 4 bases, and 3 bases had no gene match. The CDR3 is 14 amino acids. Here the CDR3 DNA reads TGCGCCAGCAGCAGGGGACAGATGAACACTGAAGCTTTCTTT. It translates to CASSRGQMNTEAFF. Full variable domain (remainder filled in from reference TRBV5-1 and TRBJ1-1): KAGVTQTPRYLIKTRGQQVTLSCSPISGHRSVSWYQQTPGQGLQFLFEYFSETQRNKGNFPGRFSGRQFSNSRSEMNVSTLELGDSALYLCASSRGQMNTEAFFGQGTRLTVV.

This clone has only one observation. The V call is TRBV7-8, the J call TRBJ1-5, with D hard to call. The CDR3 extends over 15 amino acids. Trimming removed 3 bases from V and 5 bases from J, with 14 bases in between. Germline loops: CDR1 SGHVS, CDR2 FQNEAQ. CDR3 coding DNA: TGTGCCAGCAGCTTCCGAATGGCAGTCCATCAGCCCCAGCATTTT. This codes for CASSFRMAVHQPQHF.

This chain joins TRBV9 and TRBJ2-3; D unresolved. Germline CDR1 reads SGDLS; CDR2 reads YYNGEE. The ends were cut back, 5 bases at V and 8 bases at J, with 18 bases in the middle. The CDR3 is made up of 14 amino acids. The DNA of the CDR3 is TGTGCCAGCAGTAGGAGCCTCGGTATAGGTACGCAGTATTTT. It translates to CASSRSLGIGTQYF.

CDR3 sequence (DNA): TGTGCCAGTAGTCAAAGGACTAGTGGGGATAAGACCCAGTACTTC. Its translation is CASSQRTSGDKTQYF. The chain links TRBV19 to TRBJ2-5; 7 nucleotides agree with TRBD2. This CDR3 contains 15 residues. Trimming removed 5 bases from V and 6 bases from J; junction bases left unmatched: 12. Germline assignment: CDR1 LNHDA and CDR2 SQIVND (reference sequence).

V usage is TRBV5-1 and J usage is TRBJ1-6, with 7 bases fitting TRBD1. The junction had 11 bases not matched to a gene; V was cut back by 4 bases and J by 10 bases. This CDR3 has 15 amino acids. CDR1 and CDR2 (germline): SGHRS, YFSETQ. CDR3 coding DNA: TGCGCCAGCAGCGGGATTACAGGGGAAGGATCACCCCTCCACTTT. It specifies CASSGITGEGSPLHF.

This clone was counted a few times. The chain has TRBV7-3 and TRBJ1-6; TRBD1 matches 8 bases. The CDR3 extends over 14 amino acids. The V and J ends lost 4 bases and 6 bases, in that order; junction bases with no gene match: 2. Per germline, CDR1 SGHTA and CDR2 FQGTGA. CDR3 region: CASSSGQGNSPLHF. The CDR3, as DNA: TGTGCCAGCAGCTCCGGACAGGGTAATTCACCCCTCCACTTT.

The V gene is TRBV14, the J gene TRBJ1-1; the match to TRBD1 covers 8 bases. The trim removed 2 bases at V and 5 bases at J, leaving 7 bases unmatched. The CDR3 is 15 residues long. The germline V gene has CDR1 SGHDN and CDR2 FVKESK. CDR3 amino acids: CASSQTQGARTEAFF. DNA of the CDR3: TGTGCCAGCAGCCAAACCCAGGGGGCGCGAACTGAAGCTTTCTTT.

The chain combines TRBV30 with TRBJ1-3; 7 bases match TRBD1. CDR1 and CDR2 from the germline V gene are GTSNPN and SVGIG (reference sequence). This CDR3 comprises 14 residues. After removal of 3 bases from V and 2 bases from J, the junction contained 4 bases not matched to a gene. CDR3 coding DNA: TGTGCCTGGAGGAAGCAGGGGGCTGGAAACACCATATATTTT. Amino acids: CAWRKQGAGNTIYF.

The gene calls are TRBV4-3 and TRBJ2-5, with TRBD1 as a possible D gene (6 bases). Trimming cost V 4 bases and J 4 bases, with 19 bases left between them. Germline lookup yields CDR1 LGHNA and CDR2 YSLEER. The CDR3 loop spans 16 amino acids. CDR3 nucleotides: TGCGCCAGCAGCCGGGATTACAGGGTGGGTGCAGAGACCCAGTACTTC. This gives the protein CASSRDYRVGAETQYF.

Here the CDR3 DNA reads TGTGCCTGGAGTGTTAAGGAGGAGCAGTACTTC. Its translation is CAWSVKEEQYF. The genes are TRBV30 and TRBJ2-7; D not certain. From germline, CDR1 is GTSNPN and CDR2 SVGIG (reference sequence). The CDR3 loop spans 11 amino acids. With 0 bases removed from V and 7 bases from J, the gap between germline ends came to 7 bases.

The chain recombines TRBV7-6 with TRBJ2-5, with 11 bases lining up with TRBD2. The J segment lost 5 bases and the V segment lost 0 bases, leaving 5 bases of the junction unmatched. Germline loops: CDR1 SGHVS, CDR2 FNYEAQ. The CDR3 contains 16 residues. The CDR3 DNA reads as TGTGCCAGCAGCTTAGCTAGCGGGGGGGCAAGGGAGACCCAGTACTTC. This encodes CASSLASGGARETQYF.

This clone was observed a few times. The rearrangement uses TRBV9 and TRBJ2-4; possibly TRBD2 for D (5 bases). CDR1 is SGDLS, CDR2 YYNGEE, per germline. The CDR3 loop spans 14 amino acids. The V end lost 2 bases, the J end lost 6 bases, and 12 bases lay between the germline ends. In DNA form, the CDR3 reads TGTGCCAGCAGCGTCGAGGGCTGGGGAAACATTCAGTACTTC. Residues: CASSVEGWGNIQYF. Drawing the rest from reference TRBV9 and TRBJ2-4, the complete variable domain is DSGVTQTPKHLITATGQRVTLRCSPRSGDLSVYWYQQSLDQGLQFLIQYYNGEERAKGNILERFSAQQFPDLHSELNLSSLELGDSALYFCASSVEGWGNIQYFGAGTRLSVL.

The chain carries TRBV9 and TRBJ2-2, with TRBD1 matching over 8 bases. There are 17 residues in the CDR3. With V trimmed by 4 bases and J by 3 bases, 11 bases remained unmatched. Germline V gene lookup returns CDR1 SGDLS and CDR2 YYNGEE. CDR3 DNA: TGTGCCAGCAGCCGCTCAGGGGGCCTACTGGACACCGGGGAGCTGTTTTTT. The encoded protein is CASSRSGGLLDTGELFF.

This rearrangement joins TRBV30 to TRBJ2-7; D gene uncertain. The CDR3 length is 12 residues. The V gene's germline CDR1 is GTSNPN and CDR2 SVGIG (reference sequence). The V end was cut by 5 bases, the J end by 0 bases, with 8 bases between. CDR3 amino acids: CAWHGDSYEQYF. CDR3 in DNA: TGTGCCTGGCATGGAGACTCCTACGAGCAGTACTTC.